At least ten counts were recorded for the clone carrying this T cell receptor (beta chain). The antigen remains unidentified. This sample stems from a study of CD8+CD57+ T cells in acquired aplastic anemia. Study information: Sorted CD4+ and CD8+ cells yielded roughly 3 ug of DNA on average. General study points: The study found no significant CD8+ Simpson's diversity difference between patients and controls. Sharing between patients and controls was observed for around 30 CD8+ CDR3 sequences.

Profiling of TCR beta VDJ combinations and CDR3 sequences used genomic DNA as template. TCRdb reanalysed the reads using MiXCR and keeps one entry per CDR3 protein. The table lists 100,000 to 150,000 distinct CDR3 sequences, about 46% of them singletons. The V and J ends lost 2 bases and 8 bases respectively, with 12 bases between them. The CDR3 contains 14 residues. The genes are TRBV12-3 or TRBV12-4 and TRBJ1-4, with a tentative D call TRBD1 (6 bases). Specimen: sorted CD4+, CD8+, or CD8+CD57+ T cells (not recorded which) from PBMCs. This receptor was identified in a human donor in good health, serving as a control. This CDR3 reads CASSLRGAGEKLFF. CDR3 coding DNA: TGTGCCAGCAGTTTACGGGGGGCTGGGGAAAAACTGTTTTTT.